This TCR beta chain was recorded in a study of shared clonotypes between healthy human individuals. Worth noting for this clone: What it recognizes is unknown.

The run depth of the assay was deep. Only in-frame clones appear in the TCRdb table, and some are missing; sequencing was by immunoSEQ multiplex PCR. The sample shows 170,000 or so clones, approximately 62% of them seen only once. Study-wide results and limits: Naive CD4 clonotypes were shared across several donors at roughly 5%.

The source of this sequence is a young man in good health. Material for sequencing was memory CD4+ T cells sorted from blood. Subset specified: CD45RA-negative fraction.

The CDR3: CASTNLASELFF. The CDR3 DNA reads as TGTGCCAGCACCAATCTCGCCTCCGAGCTGTTTTTT. The rearrangement joins TRBV7-2 to TRBJ2-2; D is unclear. The germline V and J ends were trimmed by 7 bases and 11 bases, with 14 bases remaining between them. CDR1 SGHTA and CDR2 FQGNSA come from the germline V gene. The CDR3 is made up of 12 amino acids.